This TCR beta chain was captured in a study of blood T cell repertoires in COVID-19. The authors' processing: Counts of nucleated cells, estimated from reference gene primer amplification, were obtained. Here immunoSEQ multiplex PCR was the method, and the copy in TCRdb shows in-frame clones only, minus some. The DNA was the basis for D and trimming; V, J and clone size are from that table. Of about 100,000 clones detected, under 90% appear once; the ten largest clones hold around 13%. This clonotype was obtained from a human donor in a cohort sampled during active COVID-19. Sequences were obtained from peripheral blood.

CDR3 amino acids: CSASQLAGGHEQFF. CDR3 nucleotides: TGCAGTGCTAGTCAACTAGCGGGAGGACATGAGCAGTTCTTC. The V call is TRBV20-1, the J call TRBJ2-1, with TRBD2 matching over 12 bases. Germline V gene sequence: CDR1 DFQATT, CDR2 SNEGSKA (reference sequence). J gave up 8 bases and V 3 bases, and 5 bases lay outside the gene matches. This CDR3 spans 14 amino acids.